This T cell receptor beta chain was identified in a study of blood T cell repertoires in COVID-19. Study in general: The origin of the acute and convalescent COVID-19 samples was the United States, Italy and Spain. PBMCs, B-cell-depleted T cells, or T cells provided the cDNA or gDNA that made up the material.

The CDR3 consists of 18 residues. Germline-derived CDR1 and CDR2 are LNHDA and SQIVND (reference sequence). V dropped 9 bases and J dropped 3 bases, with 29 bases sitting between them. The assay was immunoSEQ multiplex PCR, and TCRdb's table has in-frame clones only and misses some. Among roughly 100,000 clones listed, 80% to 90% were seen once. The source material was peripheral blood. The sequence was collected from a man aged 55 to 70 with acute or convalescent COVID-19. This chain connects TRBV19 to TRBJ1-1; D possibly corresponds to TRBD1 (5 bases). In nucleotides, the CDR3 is TGTGCCAGCTACAGCGGGGGGAGGGGTGCGAGTAAGGACACTGAAGCTTTCTTT. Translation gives CASYSGGRGASKDTEAFF.